Below are 21 T cell receptor beta chains sequenced from a single sample in a study of T cells in Graves' hyperthyroidism and ophthalmopathy. Amplified TCR beta CDR3 regions derived from RNA transcripts. The TCR CDR3 first-round RT-PCR relied on the HTBI primer set. MiXCR was run by TCRdb on the multiplex PCR reads, yielding one entry per CDR3 protein. The data hold 490,000 or so distinct CDR3 sequences, with less than 20% observed a single time. Sequenced sample: blood. These receptors all stem from a man aged 35-49 years with Graves' ophthalmopathy.

This clonotype was recorded a few times. The J gene is TRBJ1-6, the V gene TRBV7-6; possibly TRBD1 for D (6 bases). The germline V and J ends were trimmed by 0 bases and 1 base, with 7 bases remaining between them. CDR1 and CDR2 from the germline V gene are SGHVS and FNYEAQ. The CDR3 contains 16 residues. The CDR3, as DNA: TGTGCCAGCAGCTTAGCCACAGGGTCCTATAATTCACCCCTCCACTTT. Its protein is CASSLATGSYNSPLHF.

Many counts were recorded for this clonotype. The V and J genes are TRBV7-8 and TRBJ1-5; the match to TRBD1 covers 8 bases. The J segment lost 3 bases and the V segment lost 2 bases, leaving 12 bases of the junction unmatched. CDR1 and CDR2 (germline): SGHVS, FQNEAQ. The CDR3 spans 18 residues. CDR3 amino acids: CASSLSATGELVNQPQHF. The CDR3 coding sequence is TGTGCCAGCAGCTTATCGGCGACAGGGGAATTGGTCAATCAGCCCCAGCATTTT.

The J gene is TRBJ1-3, the V gene TRBV2; tentative D call: TRBD1 (6 bases). The V gene's germline CDR1 is SNHLY and CDR2 FYNNEI. V was pared by 7 bases and J by 0 bases, with 10 bases between. The CDR3 has 14 amino acids. The CDR3 loop is CASKGGYSGNTIYF. The CDR3 DNA is TGTGCCAGCAAAGGGGGATACTCTGGAAACACCATATATTTT.

The V and J genes are TRBV5-5 and TRBJ2-1; TRBD1 matches 12 bases. J lost 2 bases, V lost 4 bases, and 4 bases had no gene match. Germline values: CDR1 SGHKS, CDR2 YYEKEE (reference sequence). The CDR3 totals 16 residues. The CDR3 is CASSPGTGGAYNEQFF. The CDR3 DNA follows: TGTGCCAGCAGCCCCGGGACAGGGGGCGCCTACAATGAGCAGTTCTTC.

This clonotype occurred a few times. The J gene is TRBJ2-3, the V gene TRBV6-2 or TRBV6-3; D is ambiguous. This CDR3 comprises 15 residues. Trimming stripped 2 bases from V and 2 bases from J, with 11 bases between. CDR1 is MNHEY and CDR2 is SVGEGT in the germline V gene. DNA of the CDR3: TGTGCCAGCAGTTACAGTGGCGGCTACACAGATACGCAGTATTTT. Encoded protein: CASSYSGGYTDTQYF.

This clonotype has a count of ten or more. The V gene is TRBV7-3, the J gene TRBJ2-7; 7 bases line up with TRBD1. CDR1 and CDR2 from the germline V gene are SGHTA and FQGTGA. The J segment lost 0 bases and the V segment lost 5 bases, leaving 13 bases of the junction unmatched. The CDR3 consists of 17 residues. CDR3 bases: TGTGCCAGCAGCCCGCAGACCCCCGGGACAGTCTCCTACGAGCAGTACTTC. Translation: CASSPQTPGTVSYEQYF.

This clonotype occurred many times. The V gene is TRBV12-3 or TRBV12-4, the J gene TRBJ2-7; 9 bases line up with TRBD1. The CDR3 spans 14 residues. Unmatched junction bases numbered 4, after V lost 7 bases and J lost 0 bases. The CDR3 nucleotides read TGTGCCAGCAAACGACAGGGGGACTCCTACGAGCAGTACTTC. Translation gives CASKRQGDSYEQYF.

This sequence joins TRBV28 and TRBJ2-7; D not resolved. The CDR3 covers 14 residues. Germline V gene lookup returns CDR1 MDHEN and CDR2 SYDVKM. Trimming took 8 bases from V and 2 from J, leaving 16 bases between them. CDR3 nucleotides: TGTGCCAGCTCTATAAACGACTCCCCCTACGAGCAGTACTTC. This codes for CASSINDSPYEQYF.

This clonotype was recorded many times. J is TRBJ1-4 and V is TRBV30; 7 positions agree with TRBD1. The V gene end was trimmed by 3 bases and the J gene end by 5 bases; junction bases not matched to a gene: 3. The CDR3 length is 13 residues. Germline assignment: CDR1 GTSNPN and CDR2 SVGIG (reference sequence). CDR3 sequence: CAWRGQLNEKLFF. The CDR3 bases are TGTGCCTGGAGGGGACAGCTGAATGAAAAACTGTTTTTT.

About this clonotype: The junction and the germline gene differ at one end; a read error may be behind it. The chain is built from TRBV11-2 and TRBJ2-3; 12 bases agree with TRBD2. This CDR3 is 20 amino acids long. Germline loops: CDR1 SGHAT, CDR2 FQNNGV. DNA of the CDR3: TGTGCCAGCGGATACCCCCCTACCGTGACTAGCGGGAGTAACAGAGATATGCAGTATTTT. Translation: CASGYPPTVTSGSNRDMQYF.

This clonotype was counted ten times or more. The chain is built from TRBV18 and TRBJ2-7, with D possibly matching TRBD1 (6 bases). Germline V gene lookup returns CDR1 KGHSH and CDR2 LQKENI. Trimming shortened V by 6 bases and J by 6 bases, and 15 bases separated the two germline ends. The CDR3 has 13 amino acids. DNA for the CDR3: TGTGCCAGCTCGAATTCAGGGGTGGGCGAGCAGTACTTC. Amino acids: CASSNSGVGEQYF.

The rearrangement uses TRBV13 and TRBJ1-1; the D is unclear. V was cut by 0 bases and J by 6 bases, with 5 bases left in between. Germline CDR1 and CDR2: PRHDT and FYEKMQ (reference sequence). The CDR3 sequence is 12 residues long. In nucleotides, the CDR3 is TGTGCCAGCAGCTTAGGTGCAGCTGAAGCTTTCTTT. It encodes CASSLGAAEAFF. Filled out from reference TRBV13 and TRBJ1-1, the complete variable domain reads AAGVIQSPRHLIKEKRETATLKCYPIPRHDTVYWYQQGPGQDPQFLISFYEKMQSDKGSIPDRFSAQQFSDYHSELNMSSLELGDSALYFCASSLGAAEAFFGQGTRLTVV.

The V and J genes are TRBV6-2 or TRBV6-3 and TRBJ1-5; TRBD1 might be the D (6 bases). This CDR3 spans 13 amino acids. V lost 7 bases and J lost 2, with 9 bases in between. In germline, CDR1 is MNHEY, CDR2 SVGEGT. The CDR3 DNA sequence: TGTGCCAGCACCGGGACACGCAATCAGCCCCAGCATTTT. Translation: CASTGTRNQPQHF.

This clonotype has more than one count but fewer than ten. The rearrangement links TRBV6-1 to TRBJ1-2; D is ambiguous. The CDR3 consists of 12 residues. Trimming took 7 bases from V and 3 from J, leaving 9 bases between them. Germline CDR1 is MNHNS and CDR2 is SASEGT. CDR3 protein: CASMTVDYGYTF. Written as DNA, the CDR3 is TGTGCCAGCATGACGGTAGACTATGGCTACACCTTC.

V and J are TRBV6-5 and TRBJ2-1; D is unclear. Germline CDR1 is MNHEY and CDR2 is SVGAGI. Trimming shortened V by 2 bases and J by 6 bases, and 8 bases separated the two germline ends. This CDR3 is built from 13 residues. CDR3 nucleotides: TGTGCCAGCAGTTACGCATCAGGCAATGAGCAGTTCTTC. This sequence encodes CASSYASGNEQFF.

V usage is TRBV19 and J usage is TRBJ2-7; D may be TRBD1 (5 bases). The CDR3 runs 13 residues. Trimming removed 2 bases at V and 3 bases at J, with 8 bases between. From germline, CDR1 is LNHDA and CDR2 SQIVND (reference sequence). This CDR3 is CASSILDSYEQYF. In nucleotides, the CDR3 is TGTGCCAGTAGTATACTTGACAGCTACGAGCAGTACTTC.

This clonotype was counted only a few times. V gene TRBV19 combines with J gene TRBJ1-6; tentatively, D is TRBD1 (5 bases). Per germline, CDR1 LNHDA and CDR2 SQIVND (reference sequence). Trimming took 6 bases from V and 3 from J, leaving 6 bases between them. CDR3 length: 13 residues. CDR3 nucleotides: TGTGCCAGTAGGGACATCTATAATTCACCCCTCCACTTT. This codes for CASRDIYNSPLHF.

This clonotype was observed many times. CDR3 loop: CASSATGSVYEQYF. The CDR3 nucleotides read TGCGCCAGCAGCGCCACAGGGAGCGTCTACGAGCAGTACTTC. V gene TRBV5-1 combines with J gene TRBJ2-7, with D perhaps matching TRBD1 (6 bases). The CDR3 has 14 residues. CDR1 is SGHRS, CDR2 YFSETQ, per germline. The ends were cut back, 4 bases at V and 3 bases at J, with 14 bases in the middle.

This rearrangement joins TRBV9 to TRBJ1-6; 8 nucleotides align to TRBD1. CDR1 is SGDLS and CDR2 is YYNGEE in the germline V gene. Unmatched junction bases numbered 5, after V lost 0 bases and J lost 9 bases. CDR3 length: 15 residues. CDR3 in amino acids: CASSVGGQGTSPLHF. In nucleotides, the CDR3 is TGTGCCAGCAGCGTAGGCGGACAGGGCACTTCACCCCTCCACTTT.

The chain is built from TRBV12-3 or TRBV12-4 and TRBJ2-2; 12 positions match TRBD2. J gave up 0 bases and V 5 bases, and 4 bases lay outside the gene matches. CDR3 length: 17 residues. The CDR3 loop is CASSPGTSGPNTGELFF. The CDR3 DNA sequence: TGTGCCAGCAGTCCCGGGACTAGCGGGCCGAACACCGGGGAGCTGTTTTTT.

This clonotype was found a few times. The V and J genes are TRBV4-3 and TRBJ2-7, with D tentatively TRBD1 (6 bases). The CDR3 is 13 residues long. Germline CDR1 LGHNA, CDR2 YSLEER. V shed 1 base and J shed 5 bases, with 9 bases lying between them. The CDR3 DNA is TGCGCCAGCAGCCAAGGACAGGTGGACGAGCAGTACTTC. Encoded protein: CASSQGQVDEQYF.